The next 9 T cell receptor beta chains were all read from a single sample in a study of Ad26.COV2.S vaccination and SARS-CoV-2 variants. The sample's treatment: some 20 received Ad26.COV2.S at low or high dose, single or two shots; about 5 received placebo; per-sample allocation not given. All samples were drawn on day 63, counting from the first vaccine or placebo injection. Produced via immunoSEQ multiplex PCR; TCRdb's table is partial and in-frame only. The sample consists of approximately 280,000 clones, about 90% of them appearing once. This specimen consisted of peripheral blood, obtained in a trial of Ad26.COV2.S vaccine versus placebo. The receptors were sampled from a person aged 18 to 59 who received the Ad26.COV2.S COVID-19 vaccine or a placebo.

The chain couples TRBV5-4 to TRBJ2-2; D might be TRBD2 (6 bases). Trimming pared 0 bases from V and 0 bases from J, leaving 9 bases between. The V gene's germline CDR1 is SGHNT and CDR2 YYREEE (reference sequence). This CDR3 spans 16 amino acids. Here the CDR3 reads CASSLDRGTNTGELFF. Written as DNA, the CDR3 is TGTGCCAGCAGCTTGGACCGCGGGACGAACACCGGGGAGCTGTTTTTT.

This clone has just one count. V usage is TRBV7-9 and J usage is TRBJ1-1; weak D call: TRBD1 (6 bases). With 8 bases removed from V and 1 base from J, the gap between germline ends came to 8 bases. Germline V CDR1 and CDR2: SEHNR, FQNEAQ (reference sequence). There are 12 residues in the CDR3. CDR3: CASRQENTEAFF. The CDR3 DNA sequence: TGTGCCAGCCGACAGGAGAACACTGAAGCTTTCTTT.

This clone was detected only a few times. CDR3 protein: CAINRDRAYEQYF. The CDR3 DNA reads TGTGCCATCAACCGGGACCGGGCCTACGAGCAGTACTTC. This rearrangement joins TRBV10-3 to TRBJ2-7; D tentatively fits TRBD1 or TRBD2 (5 bases each). This CDR3 has 13 residues. Germline-derived CDR1 and CDR2 are ENHRY and SYGVKD. V shed 7 bases and J shed 2 bases, with 12 bases lying between them.

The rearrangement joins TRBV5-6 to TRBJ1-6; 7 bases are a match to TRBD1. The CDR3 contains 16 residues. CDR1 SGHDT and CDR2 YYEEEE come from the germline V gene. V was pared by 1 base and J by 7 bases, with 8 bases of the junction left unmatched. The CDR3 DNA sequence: TGTGCCAGCAGCTTGCGCAGGGGGGTTCGAAATTCACCCCTCCACTTT. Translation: CASSLRRGVRNSPLHF.

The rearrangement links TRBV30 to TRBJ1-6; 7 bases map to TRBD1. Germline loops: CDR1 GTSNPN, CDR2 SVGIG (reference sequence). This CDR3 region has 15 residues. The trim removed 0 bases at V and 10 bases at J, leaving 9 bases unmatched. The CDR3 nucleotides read TGTGCCTGGAGTGTACCCCAGACAGGGATATCACCCCTCCACTTT. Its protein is CAWSVPQTGISPLHF.

DNA for the CDR3: TGTGCCACCAGCAGGGAAGTACTATCTAACTATGGCTACACCTTC. Translated, it gives CATSREVLSNYGYTF. The chain carries TRBV15 and TRBJ1-2; D is undetermined. CDR3 length equals 15 residues. Trimming took 3 bases from V and 0 from J, leaving 11 bases between them. From germline, CDR1 is LNHNV and CDR2 YYDKDF (reference sequence).

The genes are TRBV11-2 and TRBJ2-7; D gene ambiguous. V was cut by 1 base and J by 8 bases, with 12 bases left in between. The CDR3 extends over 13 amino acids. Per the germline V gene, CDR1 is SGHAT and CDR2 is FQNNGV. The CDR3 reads CASSLGFQNQQYF. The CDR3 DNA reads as TGTGCCAGCAGCTTAGGTTTCCAAAATCAGCAGTACTTC.

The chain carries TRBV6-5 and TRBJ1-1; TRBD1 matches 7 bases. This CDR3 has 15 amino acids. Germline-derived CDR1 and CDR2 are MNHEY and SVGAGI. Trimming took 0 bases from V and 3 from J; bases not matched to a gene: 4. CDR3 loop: CASSYSPTGDTEAFF. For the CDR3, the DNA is TGTGCCAGCAGTTACTCACCAACAGGGGACACTGAAGCTTTCTTT.

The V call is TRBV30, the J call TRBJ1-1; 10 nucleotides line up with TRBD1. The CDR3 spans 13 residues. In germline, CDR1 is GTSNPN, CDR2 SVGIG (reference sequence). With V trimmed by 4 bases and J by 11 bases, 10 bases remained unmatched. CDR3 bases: TGTGCCTGGATACCGGGACAGGGGCGTGGGGCTTTCTTT. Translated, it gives CAWIPGQGRGAFF.